This T cell receptor (beta chain) was captured by sequencing in a study of OX40 agonist ivuxolimab in advanced cancers. Study at large: The study treated patients with ivuxolimab, an agonistic anti-OX40 (CD134) antibody. Of the participants, approximately 40% had some prior anti-PD-1, anti-PD-L1 or anti-CTLA-4 therapy, which was allowed. Overall study results and limits: There were also nonresponders showing low normalized T-cell clonal expansion. Clonal expansion by week 6 occurred in CD4+ and CD8+ blood T cells (at 0.1 to 3.0 mg/kg).

The table came from immunoSEQ multiplex PCR; TCRdb's copy has only in-frame clones and leaves some out. The table records 70,000 to 85,000 clones, about 82% of them present only once. Turning to this clone: Its specificity is unknown.

The CDR3 totals 13 residues. V shed 4 bases and J 7 bases; nucleotides not matched to a gene: 8. CDR1 and CDR2 from the germline V gene are SQVTM and ANQGSEA. The chain couples TRBV29-1 to TRBJ2-7, with 9 positions matching TRBD1. The receptor was derived from an adult with an advanced solid tumor such as melanoma, head and neck, liver or kidney cancer. The input for sequencing was CD4+ or CD8+ T cells sorted from blood, taken in a trial of the OX40 agonist ivuxolimab. This CDR3 reads CSVGRDRDSEQYF. The DNA of the CDR3 is TGCAGCGTTGGTAGGGACAGGGATTCGGAGCAGTACTTC.